Sequencing of this TCR beta chain was carried out in a study of T cell repertoires in cytomegalovirus infection. TCRdb redid the calling of the reads with MiXCR, one entry per CDR3 protein. Among some 350,000 distinct CDR3 sequences listed, about 35% were seen once. Note on this clonotype: Its antigen is as yet unknown.

General study findings and limits: CMV-specific TCR beta clonotypes restricted by HLA-C were the ones dominating the ex vivo response.

This CDR3 has 13 amino acids. The germline gives CDR1 MNHEY, CDR2 SVGEGT. V lost 7 bases and J 4 bases, leaving 11 bases between the germline ends. This receptor was taken from a human donor in good health (CMV status not recorded). Some clones in this sample may be carry-over from other donors' samples. Source: cultured PBMCs, taken from culture after CMV antigen stimulation. The rearrangement joins TRBV6-2 or TRBV6-3 to TRBJ1-5; D is unclear. The CDR3 region has the DNA TGTGCCAGCACCTTAACGGGGAATCAGCCCCAGCATTTT. This codes for CASTLTGNQPQHF.